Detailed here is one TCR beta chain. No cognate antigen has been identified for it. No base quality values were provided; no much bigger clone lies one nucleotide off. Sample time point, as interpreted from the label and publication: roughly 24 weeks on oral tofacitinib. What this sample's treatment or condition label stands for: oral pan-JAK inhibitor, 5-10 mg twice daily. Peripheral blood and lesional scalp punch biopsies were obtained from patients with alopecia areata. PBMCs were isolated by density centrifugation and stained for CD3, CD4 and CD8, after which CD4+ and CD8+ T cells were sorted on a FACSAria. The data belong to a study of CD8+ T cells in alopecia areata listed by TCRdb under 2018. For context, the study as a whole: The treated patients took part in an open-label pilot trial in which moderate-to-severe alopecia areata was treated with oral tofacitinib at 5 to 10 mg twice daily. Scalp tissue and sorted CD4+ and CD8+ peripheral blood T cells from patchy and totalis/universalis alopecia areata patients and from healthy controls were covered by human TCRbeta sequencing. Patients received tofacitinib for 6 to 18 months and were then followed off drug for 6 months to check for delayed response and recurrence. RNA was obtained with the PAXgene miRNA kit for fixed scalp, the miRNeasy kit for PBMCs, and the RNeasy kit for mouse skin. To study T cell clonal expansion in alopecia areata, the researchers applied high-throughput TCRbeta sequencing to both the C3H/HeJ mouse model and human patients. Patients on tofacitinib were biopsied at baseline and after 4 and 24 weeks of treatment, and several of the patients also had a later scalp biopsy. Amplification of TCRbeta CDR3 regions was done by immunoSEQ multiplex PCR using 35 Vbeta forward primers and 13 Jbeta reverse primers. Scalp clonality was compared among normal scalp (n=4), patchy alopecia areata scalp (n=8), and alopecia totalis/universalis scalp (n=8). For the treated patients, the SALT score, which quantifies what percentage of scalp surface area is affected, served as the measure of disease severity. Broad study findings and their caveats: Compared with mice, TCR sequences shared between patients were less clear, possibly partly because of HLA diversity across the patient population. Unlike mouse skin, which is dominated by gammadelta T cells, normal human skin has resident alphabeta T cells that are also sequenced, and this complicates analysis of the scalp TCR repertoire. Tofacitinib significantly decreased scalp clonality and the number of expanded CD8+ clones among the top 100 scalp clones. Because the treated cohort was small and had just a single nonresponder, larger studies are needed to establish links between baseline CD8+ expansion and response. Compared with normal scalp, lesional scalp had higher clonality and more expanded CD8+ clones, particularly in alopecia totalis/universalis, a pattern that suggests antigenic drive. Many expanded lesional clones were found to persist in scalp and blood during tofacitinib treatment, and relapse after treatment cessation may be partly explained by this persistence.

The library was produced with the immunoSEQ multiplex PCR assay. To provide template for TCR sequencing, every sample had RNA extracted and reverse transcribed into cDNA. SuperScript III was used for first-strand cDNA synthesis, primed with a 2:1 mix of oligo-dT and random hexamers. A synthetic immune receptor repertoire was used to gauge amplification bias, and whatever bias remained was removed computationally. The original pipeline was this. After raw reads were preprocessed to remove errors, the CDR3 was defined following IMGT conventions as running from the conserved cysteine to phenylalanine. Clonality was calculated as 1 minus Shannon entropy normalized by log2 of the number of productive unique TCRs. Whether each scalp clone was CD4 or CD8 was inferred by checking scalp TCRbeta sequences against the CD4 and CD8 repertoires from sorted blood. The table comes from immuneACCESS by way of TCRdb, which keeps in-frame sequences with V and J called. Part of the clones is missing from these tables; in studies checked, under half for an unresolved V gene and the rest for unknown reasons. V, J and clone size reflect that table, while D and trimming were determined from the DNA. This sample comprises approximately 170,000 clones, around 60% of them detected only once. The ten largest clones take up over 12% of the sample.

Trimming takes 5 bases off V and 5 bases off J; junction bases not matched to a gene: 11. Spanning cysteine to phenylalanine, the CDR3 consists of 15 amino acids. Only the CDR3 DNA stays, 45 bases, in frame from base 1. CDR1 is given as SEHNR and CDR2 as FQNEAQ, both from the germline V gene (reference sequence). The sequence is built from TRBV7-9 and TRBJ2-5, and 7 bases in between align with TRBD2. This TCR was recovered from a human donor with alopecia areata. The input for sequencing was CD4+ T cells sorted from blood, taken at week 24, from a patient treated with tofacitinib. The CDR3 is CASSPAAGSGETQYF. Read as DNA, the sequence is TGTGCCAGCAGCCCTGCAGCGGGGTCTGGGGAGACCCAGTACTTC.